Below, one TCR beta chain is given with its context. The assay was immunoSEQ multiplex PCR, and TCRdb's table has in-frame clones only and misses some. The table records about 360,000 clones, around 88% of them present only once. The CDR3 is 15 residues long. Germline V gene lookup returns CDR1 ENHRY and CDR2 SYGVKD. Trimming took 4 bases from V and 5 from J; bases not matched to a gene: 9. This sample stems from a study of blood T cell repertoires in COVID-19. Enrollment of patients from Seattle took place during active infection, with longitudinal follow-up. The TCR sequence derives from a woman aged 55-69 years with COVID-19, enrolled during active disease. V and J are TRBV10-3 and TRBJ1-1, with 8 bases lining up with TRBD1. Sequencing was performed on peripheral blood. The CDR3 DNA sequence: TGTGCCATCAGTGGAGCTCAGGGGGCGCGGACTGAAGCTTTCTTT. As protein: CAISGAQGARTEAFF.